The entry that follows covers one TCR beta chain sequence. This clonotype was observed a few times. Its antigen has not been determined. Base qualities are not at hand, and no much larger clone is one base apart. The library relied on PCR. Sequencing took place on an Illumina HiSeq 2500. TCRdb reworked the public reads: Q25 trimming with fastp, MiXCR clone assembly, productive beta chains retained. CDR3 protein sequences are deduplicated, and each keeps its most common genes and DNA. In this sample the table shows some 8,100 distinct CDR3 sequences, over 10% of which occur a single time. 15% to 20% of the sample comes from the top ten. This record belongs to a study of CXCR3 chemokines and chemotherapy response in bladder cancer (dated by TCRdb to between 2021 and 2024). The study in broad terms: The study tested whether activity of the CXCR3 chemokine system within human bladder cancer tumors predicted response to chemotherapy.

Here V drops 5 bases and J drops 3 bases, and the junction holds 2 bases not matched to any gene. There are 14 amino acids in the CDR3, from cysteine to phenylalanine inclusive. Kept here is only the CDR3 DNA, which spans 42 bases and is read in frame from base 1. This clonotype was obtained from a human donor with bladder cancer that responded to neoadjuvant chemotherapy. The sample was taken from a patient whose treatment included neoadjuvant chemotherapy. Here the chain combines TRBV12-3 or TRBV12-4 and TRBJ1-3; 9 bases in between match TRBD1. The DNA sequence is given as TGTGCCAGCAGTGTGACAGGGGGTGGAAACACCATATATTTT. It is translated as CASSVTGGGNTIYF.